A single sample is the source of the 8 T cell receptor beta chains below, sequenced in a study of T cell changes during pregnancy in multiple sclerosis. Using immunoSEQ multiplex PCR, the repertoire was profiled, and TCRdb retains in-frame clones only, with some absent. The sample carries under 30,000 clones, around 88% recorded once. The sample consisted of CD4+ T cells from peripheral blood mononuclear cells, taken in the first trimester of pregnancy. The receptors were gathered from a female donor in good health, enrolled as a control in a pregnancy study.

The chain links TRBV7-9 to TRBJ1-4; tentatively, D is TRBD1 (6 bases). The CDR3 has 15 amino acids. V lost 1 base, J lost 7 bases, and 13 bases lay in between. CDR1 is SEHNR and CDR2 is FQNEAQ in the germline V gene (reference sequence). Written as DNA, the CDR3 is TGTGCCAGCAGCTTAGGAGGGGGGGCTCGTGAAAAACTGTTTTTT. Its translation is CASSLGGGAREKLFF.

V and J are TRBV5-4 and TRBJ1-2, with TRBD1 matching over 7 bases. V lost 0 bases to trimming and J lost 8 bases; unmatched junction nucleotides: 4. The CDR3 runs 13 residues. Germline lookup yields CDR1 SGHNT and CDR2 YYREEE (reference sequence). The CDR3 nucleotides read TGTGCCAGCAGCTTGGACAGGGGTACAGGCTACACCTTC. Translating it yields CASSLDRGTGYTF.

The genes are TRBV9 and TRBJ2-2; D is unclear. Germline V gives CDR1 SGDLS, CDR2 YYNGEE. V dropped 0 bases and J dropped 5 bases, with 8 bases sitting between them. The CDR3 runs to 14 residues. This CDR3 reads CASSVVPGTGELFF. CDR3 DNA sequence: TGTGCCAGCAGCGTAGTTCCGGGTACCGGGGAGCTGTTTTTT.

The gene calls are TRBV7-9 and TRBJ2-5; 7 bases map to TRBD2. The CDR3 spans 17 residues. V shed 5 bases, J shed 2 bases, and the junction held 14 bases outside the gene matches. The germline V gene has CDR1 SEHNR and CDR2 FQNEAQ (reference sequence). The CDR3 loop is CASSRPRLAESQETQYF. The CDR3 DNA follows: TGTGCCAGCAGCCGGCCGAGGCTAGCGGAATCGCAAGAGACCCAGTACTTC.

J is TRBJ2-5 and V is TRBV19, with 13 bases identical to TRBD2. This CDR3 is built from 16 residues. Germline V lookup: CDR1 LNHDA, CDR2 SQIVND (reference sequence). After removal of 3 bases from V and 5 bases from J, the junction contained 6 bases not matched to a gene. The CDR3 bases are TGTGCCAGTAGTATTAGGACTAGCGGGAGCGGGGAGACCCAGTACTTC. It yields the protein CASSIRTSGSGETQYF.

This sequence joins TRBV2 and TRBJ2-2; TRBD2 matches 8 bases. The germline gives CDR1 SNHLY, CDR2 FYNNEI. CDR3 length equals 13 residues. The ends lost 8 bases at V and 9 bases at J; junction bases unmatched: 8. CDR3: CASFNSGVRELFF. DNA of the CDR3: TGTGCCAGCTTTAATAGCGGGGTTCGGGAGCTGTTTTTT. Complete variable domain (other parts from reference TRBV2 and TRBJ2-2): EPEVTQTPSHQVTQMGQEVILRCVPISNHLYFYWYRQILGQKVEFLVSFYNNEISEKSEIFDDQFSVERPDGSNFTLKIRSTKLEDSAMYFCASFNSGVRELFFGEGSRLTVL.

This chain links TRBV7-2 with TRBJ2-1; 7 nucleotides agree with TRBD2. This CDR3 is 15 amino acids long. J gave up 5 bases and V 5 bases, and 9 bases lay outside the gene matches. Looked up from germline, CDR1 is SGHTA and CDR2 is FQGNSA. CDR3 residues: CASSRRAGVNNEQFF. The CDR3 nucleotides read TGTGCCAGCAGCCGCCGGGCGGGGGTGAACAATGAGCAGTTCTTC.

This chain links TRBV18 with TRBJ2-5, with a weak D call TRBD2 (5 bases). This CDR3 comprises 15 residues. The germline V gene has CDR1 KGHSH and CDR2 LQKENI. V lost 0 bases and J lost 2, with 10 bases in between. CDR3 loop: CASSPPGIGQETQYF. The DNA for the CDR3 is TGTGCCAGCTCACCACCCGGGATCGGTCAAGAGACCCAGTACTTC.